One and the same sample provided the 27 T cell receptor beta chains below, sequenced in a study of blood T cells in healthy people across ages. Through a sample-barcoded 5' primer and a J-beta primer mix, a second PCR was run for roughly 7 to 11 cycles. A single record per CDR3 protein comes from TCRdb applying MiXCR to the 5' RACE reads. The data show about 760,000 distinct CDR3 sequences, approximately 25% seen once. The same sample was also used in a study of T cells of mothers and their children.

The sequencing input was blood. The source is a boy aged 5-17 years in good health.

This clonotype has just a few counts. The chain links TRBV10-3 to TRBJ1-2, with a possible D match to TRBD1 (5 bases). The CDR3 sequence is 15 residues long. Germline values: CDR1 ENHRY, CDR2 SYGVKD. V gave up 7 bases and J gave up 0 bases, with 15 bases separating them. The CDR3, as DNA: TGTGCCATCAAGGGGACGTCCCGTACTAACTATGGCTACACCTTC. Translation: CAIKGTSRTNYGYTF.

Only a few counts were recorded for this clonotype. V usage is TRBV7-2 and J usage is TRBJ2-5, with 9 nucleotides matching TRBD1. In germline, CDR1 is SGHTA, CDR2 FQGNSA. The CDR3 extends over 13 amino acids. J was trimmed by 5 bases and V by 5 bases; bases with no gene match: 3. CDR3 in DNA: TGTGCCAGCAGCCGGACAGGGGCCGAGACCCAGTACTTC. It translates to CASSRTGAETQYF.

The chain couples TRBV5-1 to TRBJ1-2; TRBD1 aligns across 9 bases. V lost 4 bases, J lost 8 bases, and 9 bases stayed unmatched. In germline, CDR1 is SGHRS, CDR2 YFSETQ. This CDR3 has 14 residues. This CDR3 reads CASSLEDRGGGYTF. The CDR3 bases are TGCGCCAGCAGCCTGGAGGACAGGGGAGGAGGCTACACCTTC.

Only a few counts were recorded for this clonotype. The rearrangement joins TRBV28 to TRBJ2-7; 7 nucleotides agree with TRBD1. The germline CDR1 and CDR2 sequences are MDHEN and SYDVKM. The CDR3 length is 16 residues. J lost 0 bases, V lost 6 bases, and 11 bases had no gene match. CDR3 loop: CASSTHSTGYSYEQYF. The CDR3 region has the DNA TGTGCCAGCAGCACTCATTCGACAGGGTACTCCTACGAGCAGTACTTC.

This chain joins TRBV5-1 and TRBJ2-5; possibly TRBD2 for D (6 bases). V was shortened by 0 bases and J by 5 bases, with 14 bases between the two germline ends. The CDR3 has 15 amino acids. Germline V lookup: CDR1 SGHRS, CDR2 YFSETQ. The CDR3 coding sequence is TGCGCCAGCAGCTTGGAGCCCGGGGCGGGGGAGACCCAGTACTTC. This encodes CASSLEPGAGETQYF.

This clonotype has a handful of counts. The CDR3 DNA reads as TGTGCCACCAGCAGAGATCCAGGGGAAGGGAACATTCAGTACTTC. This codes for CATSRDPGEGNIQYF. The rearrangement uses TRBV15 and TRBJ2-4, with a weak D call TRBD1 (6 bases). Germline V gene sequence: CDR1 LNHNV, CDR2 YYDKDF (reference sequence). Trimming removed 0 bases from V and 7 bases from J, with 13 bases in between. CDR3 size: 15 residues.

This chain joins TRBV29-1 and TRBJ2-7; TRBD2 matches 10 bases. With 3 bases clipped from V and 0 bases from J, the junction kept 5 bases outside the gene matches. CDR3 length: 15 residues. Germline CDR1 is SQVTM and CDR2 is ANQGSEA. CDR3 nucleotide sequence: TGCAGCGTTGACGGGCTAGCGGGAGACTCCTACGAGCAGTACTTC. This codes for CSVDGLAGDSYEQYF.

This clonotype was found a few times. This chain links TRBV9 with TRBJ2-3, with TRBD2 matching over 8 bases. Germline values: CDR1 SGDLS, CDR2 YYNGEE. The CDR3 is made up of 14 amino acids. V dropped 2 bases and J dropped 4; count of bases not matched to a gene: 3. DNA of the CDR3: TGTGCCAGCAGCGTGGACGGGGGGGCAGATACGCAGTATTTT. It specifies CASSVDGGADTQYF.

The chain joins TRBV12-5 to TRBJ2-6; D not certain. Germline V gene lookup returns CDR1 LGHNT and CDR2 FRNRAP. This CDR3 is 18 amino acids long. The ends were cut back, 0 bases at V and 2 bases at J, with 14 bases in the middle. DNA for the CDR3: TGTGCTAGTGGTTTGGTACCGTCCTCGGGCACTGGGGCCAACGTCCTGACTTTC. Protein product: CASGLVPSSGTGANVLTF.

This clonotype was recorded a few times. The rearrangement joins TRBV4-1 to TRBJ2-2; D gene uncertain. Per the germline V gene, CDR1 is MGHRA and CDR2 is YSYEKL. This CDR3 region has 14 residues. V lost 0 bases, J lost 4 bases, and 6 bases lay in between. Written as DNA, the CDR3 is TGCGCCAGCAGCCAAGAACCATCCACCGGGGAGCTGTTTTTT. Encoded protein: CASSQEPSTGELFF.

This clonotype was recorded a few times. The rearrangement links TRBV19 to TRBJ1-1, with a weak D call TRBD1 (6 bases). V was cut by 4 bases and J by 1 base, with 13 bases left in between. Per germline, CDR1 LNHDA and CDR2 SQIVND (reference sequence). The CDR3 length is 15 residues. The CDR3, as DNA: TGTGCCAGTAGTACTGCCCAGGACAGGAACACTGAAGCTTTCTTT. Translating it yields CASSTAQDRNTEAFF.

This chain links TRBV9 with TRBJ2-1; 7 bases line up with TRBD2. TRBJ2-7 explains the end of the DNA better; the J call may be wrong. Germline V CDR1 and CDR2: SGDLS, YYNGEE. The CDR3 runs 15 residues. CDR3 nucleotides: TGTGCCAGCAGCGTAGCAGCGGGGCAAGGATACGAGCAGTACTTC. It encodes CASSVAAGQGYEQYF.

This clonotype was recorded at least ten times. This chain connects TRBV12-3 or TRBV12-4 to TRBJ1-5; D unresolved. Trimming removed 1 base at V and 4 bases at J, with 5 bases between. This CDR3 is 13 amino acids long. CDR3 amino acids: CASSLVYNQPQHF. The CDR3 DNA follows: TGTGCCAGCAGTTTAGTATATAATCAGCCCCAGCATTTT.

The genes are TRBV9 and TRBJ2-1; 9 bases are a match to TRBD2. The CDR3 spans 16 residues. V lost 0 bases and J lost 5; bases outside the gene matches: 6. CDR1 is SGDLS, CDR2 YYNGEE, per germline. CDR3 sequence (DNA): TGTGCCAGCAGCGTAGAGGGCGGGGGGGGCGACAATGAGCAGTTCTTC. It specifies CASSVEGGGGDNEQFF.

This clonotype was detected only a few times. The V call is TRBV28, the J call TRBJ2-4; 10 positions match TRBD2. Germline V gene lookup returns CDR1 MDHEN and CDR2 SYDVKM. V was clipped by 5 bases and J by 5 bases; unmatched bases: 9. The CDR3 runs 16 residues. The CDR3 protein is CASSPPSGRTQNIQYF. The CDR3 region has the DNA TGTGCCAGCAGTCCGCCTAGCGGGAGAACGCAAAACATTCAGTACTTC.

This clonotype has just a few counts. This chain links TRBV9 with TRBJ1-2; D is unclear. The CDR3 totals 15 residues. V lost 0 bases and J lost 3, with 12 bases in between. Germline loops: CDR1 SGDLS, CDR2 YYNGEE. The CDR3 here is CASSVALQAYYGYTF. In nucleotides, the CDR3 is TGTGCCAGCAGCGTAGCGCTCCAGGCGTACTATGGCTACACCTTC.

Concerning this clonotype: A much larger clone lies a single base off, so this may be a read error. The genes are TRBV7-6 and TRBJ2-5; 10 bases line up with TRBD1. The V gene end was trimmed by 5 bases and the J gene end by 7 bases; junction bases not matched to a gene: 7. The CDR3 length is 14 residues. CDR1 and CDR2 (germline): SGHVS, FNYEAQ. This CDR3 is CASSPGTGEGTQYF. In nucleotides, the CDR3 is TGTGCCAGCAGCCCCGGGACAGGGGAAGGGACCCAGTACTTC.

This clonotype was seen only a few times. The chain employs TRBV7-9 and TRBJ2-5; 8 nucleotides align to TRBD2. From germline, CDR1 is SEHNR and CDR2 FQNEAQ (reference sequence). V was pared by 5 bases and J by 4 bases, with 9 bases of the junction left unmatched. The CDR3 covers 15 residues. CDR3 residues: CASSPTLGLAETQYF. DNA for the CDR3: TGTGCCAGCAGCCCTACCTTAGGACTAGCAGAGACCCAGTACTTC.

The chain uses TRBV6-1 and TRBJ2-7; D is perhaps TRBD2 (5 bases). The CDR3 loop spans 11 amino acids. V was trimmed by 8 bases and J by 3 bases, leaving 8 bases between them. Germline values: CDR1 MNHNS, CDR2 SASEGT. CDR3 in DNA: TGTGCCAGCGAGGGAAACTACGAGCAGTACTTC. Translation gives CASEGNYEQYF.

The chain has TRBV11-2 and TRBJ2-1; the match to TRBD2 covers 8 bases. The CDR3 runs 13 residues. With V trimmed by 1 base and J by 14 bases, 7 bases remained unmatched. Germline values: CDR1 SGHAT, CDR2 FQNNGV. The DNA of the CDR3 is TGTGCCAGCAGCTTAGTCGGGAGGGCCCGGGAGTTCTTC. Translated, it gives CASSLVGRAREFF.

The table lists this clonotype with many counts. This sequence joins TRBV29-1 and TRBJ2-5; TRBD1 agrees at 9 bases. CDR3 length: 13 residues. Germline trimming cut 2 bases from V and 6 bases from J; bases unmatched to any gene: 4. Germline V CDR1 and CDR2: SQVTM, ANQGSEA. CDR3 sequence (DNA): TGCAGCGTTGAAATACAGGGGGCGAAGACCCAGTACTTC. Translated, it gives CSVEIQGAKTQYF.

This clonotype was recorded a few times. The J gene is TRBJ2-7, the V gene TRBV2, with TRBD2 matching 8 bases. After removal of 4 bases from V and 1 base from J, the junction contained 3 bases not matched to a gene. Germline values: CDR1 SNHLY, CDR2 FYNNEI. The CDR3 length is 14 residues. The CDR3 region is CASSGGRFSYEQYF. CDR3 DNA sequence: TGTGCCAGCAGTGGCGGGAGGTTTTCCTACGAGCAGTACTTC.

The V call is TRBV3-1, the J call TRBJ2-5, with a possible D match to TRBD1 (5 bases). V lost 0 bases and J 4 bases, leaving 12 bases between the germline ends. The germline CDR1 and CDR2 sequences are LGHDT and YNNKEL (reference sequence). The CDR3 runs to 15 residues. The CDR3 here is CASSQDPGGAETQYF. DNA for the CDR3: TGTGCCAGCAGCCAAGATCCGGGTGGGGCAGAGACCCAGTACTTC.

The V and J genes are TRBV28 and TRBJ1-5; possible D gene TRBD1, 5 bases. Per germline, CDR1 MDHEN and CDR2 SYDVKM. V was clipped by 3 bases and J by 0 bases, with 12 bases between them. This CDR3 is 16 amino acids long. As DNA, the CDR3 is TGTGCCAGCAGTTTGGGAGGGGTTCTTAGCAATCAGCCCCAGCATTTT. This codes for CASSLGGVLSNQPQHF.

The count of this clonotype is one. CDR3 sequence (DNA): TGTGCCACCAGCAGAGTCGGGGCTAGCGGGAGTGGTGAGCAGTTCTTC. It encodes CATSRVGASGSGEQFF. This chain joins TRBV15 and TRBJ2-5; 10 bases line up with TRBD2. The tail of the sequence fits TRBJ2-1 better, so the J call may be wrong. CDR3 length equals 16 residues. CDR1 is LNHNV and CDR2 is YYDKDF in the germline V gene (reference sequence).

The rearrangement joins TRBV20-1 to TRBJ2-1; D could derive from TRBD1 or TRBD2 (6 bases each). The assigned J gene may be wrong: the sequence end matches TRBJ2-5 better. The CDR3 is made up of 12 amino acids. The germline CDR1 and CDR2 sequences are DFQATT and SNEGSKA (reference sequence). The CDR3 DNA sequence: TGCAGCAGAGGGGGGACGGGGGAGACCCAGTACTTC. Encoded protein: CSRGGTGETQYF.

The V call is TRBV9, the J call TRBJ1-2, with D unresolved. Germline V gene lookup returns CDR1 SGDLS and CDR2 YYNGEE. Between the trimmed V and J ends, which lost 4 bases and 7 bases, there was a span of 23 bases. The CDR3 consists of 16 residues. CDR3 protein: CASSSSPRTAQSGYTF. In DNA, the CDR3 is TGTGCCAGCAGCTCAAGTCCCCGGACGGCCCAAAGTGGCTACACCTTC.